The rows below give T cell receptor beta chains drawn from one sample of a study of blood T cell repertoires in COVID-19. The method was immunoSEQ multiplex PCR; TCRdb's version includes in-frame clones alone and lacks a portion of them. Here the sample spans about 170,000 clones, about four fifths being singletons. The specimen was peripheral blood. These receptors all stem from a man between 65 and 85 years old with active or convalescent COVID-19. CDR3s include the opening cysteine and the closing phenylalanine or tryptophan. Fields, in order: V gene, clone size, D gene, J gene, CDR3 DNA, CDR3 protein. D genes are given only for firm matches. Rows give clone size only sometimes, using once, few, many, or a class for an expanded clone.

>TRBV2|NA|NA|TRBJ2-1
TGTGCCAGCAGTTGGGACAAGACCTACAATGAGCAGTTCTTC
CASSWDKTYNEQFF
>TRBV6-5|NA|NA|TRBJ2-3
TGTGCCAGCCGAGTAGGCACAGATACGCAGTATTTT
CASRVGTDTQYF
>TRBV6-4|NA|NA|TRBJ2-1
TGTGCCAGCAGTGACAACACCTACAATGAGCAGTTCTTC
CASSDNTYNEQFF
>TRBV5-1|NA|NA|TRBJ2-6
TGCGCCAGCAGCTTGACCACAGGTTCCTCTGGGGCCAACGTCCTGACTTTC
CASSLTTGSSGANVLTF
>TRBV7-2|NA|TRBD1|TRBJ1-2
TGTGCCAGCAGCCCGAGACCCTCGGGACAGGGGGCTTCTGGCTATGGCTACACCTTC
CASSPRPSGQGASGYGYTF
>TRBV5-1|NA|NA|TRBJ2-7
TGCGCCAGCAGCGAGGGTAGCTCCTACGAGCAGTACTTC
CASSEGSSYEQYF
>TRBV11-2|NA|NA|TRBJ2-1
TGTGCCAGCAGCTTAGGAGGGTACAATGAGCAGTTCTTC
CASSLGGYNEQFF
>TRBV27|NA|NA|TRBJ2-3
TGTGCCAGCAGTTTACAGGGTGCAGATACGCAGTATTTT
CASSLQGADTQYF
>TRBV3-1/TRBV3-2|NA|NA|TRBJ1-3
TGTGCCAGCAGCCTCAACTGGGGAAACACCATATATTTT
CASSLNWGNTIYF
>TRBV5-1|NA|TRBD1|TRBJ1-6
TGCGCCAGCCGGGGACAGGGGGACACACCCCTCCACTTT
CASRGQGDTPLHF
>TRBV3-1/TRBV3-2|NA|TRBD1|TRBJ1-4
TGTGCCAGCAGCCCCTCCTGGGACAGGGGAGATAGTGAAAAACTGTTTTTT
CASSPSWDRGDSEKLFF
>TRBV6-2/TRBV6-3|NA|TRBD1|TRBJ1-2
TGTGCCAGCAGTTGGACAGGCTTCTATGGCTACACCTTC
CASSWTGFYGYTF
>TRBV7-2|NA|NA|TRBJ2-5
TGTGCCAGCAGCCGTCAGCGGGCCTTGACGGAGACCCAGTACTTC
CASSRQRALTETQYF
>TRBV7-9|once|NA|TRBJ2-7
TGTGCCAGCAGCTTAGCCCGACAGGGAGGCTCCTACGAGCAGTACTTC
CASSLARQGGSYEQYF
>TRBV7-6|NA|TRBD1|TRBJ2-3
TGTGCCAGCAGCTTAGCGGGCCAGGGGGCTAGAGATACGCAGTATTTT
CASSLAGQGARDTQYF
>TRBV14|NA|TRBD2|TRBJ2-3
TGTGCCAGCAGCCAAGAGGCCCTAGCGGGAGGCACAGATACGCAGTATTTT
CASSQEALAGGTDTQYF
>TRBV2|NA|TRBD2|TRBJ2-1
TGTGCCAGCAGCGGGACTAGCGGCGATGAGCAGTTCTTC
CASSGTSGDEQFF
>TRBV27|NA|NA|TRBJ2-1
TGTGCCAGCAGCCACACAAGGGAGAATGAGCAGTTCTTC
CASSHTRENEQFF
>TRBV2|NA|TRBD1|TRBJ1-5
TGTGCCAGCAGTGGACAGGGAATTAGGGATCAGCCCCAGCATTTT
CASSGQGIRDQPQHF